The clone carrying this TCR beta chain was recorded a few times. This record comes from a study of blood T cell repertoires in COVID-19. The trim removed 5 bases at V and 7 bases at J, leaving 10 bases unmatched. The CDR3 runs 15 residues. Germline V gene lookup returns CDR1 GTSNPN and CDR2 SVGIG (reference sequence). Some clones are missing from TCRdb's copy, which holds only in-frame ones; the method was immunoSEQ multiplex PCR. The sample has about 55,000 clones; over 75% are singletons. The receptor was isolated from a human donor in a cohort sampled during active COVID-19. This chain connects TRBV30 to TRBJ2-1, with 11 bases identical to TRBD1. Sequenced material: peripheral blood. The CDR3 nucleotides read TGTGCCTGGTTCCTCCGGGACAGGGGGGGGAATGAGCAGTTCTTC. As protein: CAWFLRDRGGNEQFF.